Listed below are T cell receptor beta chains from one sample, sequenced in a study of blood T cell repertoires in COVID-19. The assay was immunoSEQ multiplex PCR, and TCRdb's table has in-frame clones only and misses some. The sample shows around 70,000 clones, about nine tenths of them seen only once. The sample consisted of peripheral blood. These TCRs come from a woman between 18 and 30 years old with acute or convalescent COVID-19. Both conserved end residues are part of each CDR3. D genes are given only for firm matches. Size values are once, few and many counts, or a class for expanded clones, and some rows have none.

CASSEDGTGGNTIYF	TGTGCCAGCAGTGAAGACGGGACAGGGGGAAACACCATATATTTT	TRBD1	.	TRBV6-1	TRBJ1-3
CASSQDRRTYEQYF	TGTGCCAGCAGCCAGGACAGGCGGACCTACGAGCAGTACTTC	TRBD1	once	TRBV3-1/TRBV3-2	TRBJ2-7
CASSQQNHGGGYGYTF	TGCGCCAGCAGCCAGCAGAACCACGGGGGGGGCTATGGCTACACCTTC	.	.	TRBV4-1	TRBJ1-2
CASSSSRGRDNYGYTF	TGTGCCAGCAGTTCCAGTAGGGGGCGGGATAACTATGGCTACACCTTC	TRBD1	.	TRBV2	TRBJ1-2
CASSLSFGTSNTGELFF	TGTGCCAGCAGTCTCTCCTTCGGGACATCGAACACCGGGGAGCTGTTTTTT	.	.	TRBV27	TRBJ2-2
CASSELPFQETQYF	TGTGCCAGCAGTGAACTCCCTTTCCAAGAGACCCAGTACTTC	.	.	TRBV6-1	TRBJ2-5
CASSRGRGGPREQYF	TGTGCCAGCAGCCGTGGCAGAGGAGGGCCCCGAGAGCAGTACTTC	.	.	TRBV9	TRBJ2-7
CASSWDGGAYEQFF	TGTGCCAGCAGCTGGGACGGGGGGGCTTACGAGCAGTTCTTC	TRBD2	.	TRBV11-2	TRBJ2-1
CASSEAQSGVGGYTF	TGTGCCAGCAGTGAAGCTCAATCAGGGGTTGGTGGCTACACCTTC	.	.	TRBV2	TRBJ1-2
CASSLATGSAGANVLTF	TGCGCCAGCAGCTTGGCCACGGGAAGTGCTGGGGCCAACGTCCTGACTTTC	.	once	TRBV5-1	TRBJ2-6
CASSQNPTGQETQYF	TGCGCCAGCAGCCAAAATCCGACAGGCCAAGAGACCCAGTACTTC	.	.	TRBV4-3	TRBJ2-5
CASSPTYNEQFF	TGTGCCAGCAGCCCCACCTACAATGAGCAGTTCTTC	.	few	TRBV7-2	TRBJ2-1
CASSESTRAGAGYGYTF	TGCGCCAGCAGTGAGTCGACTCGGGCAGGGGCGGGCTATGGCTACACCTTC	.	few	TRBV10-2	TRBJ1-2
CASSPRGVELFF	TGTGCCAGCAGCCCACGGGGAGTGGAGCTGTTTTTT	.	.	TRBV7-2	TRBJ2-2
CASSQNSGQGFHGYTF	TGTGCCAGCAGCCAGAACTCGGGACAGGGTTTCCATGGCTACACCTTC	TRBD1	.	TRBV7-2	TRBJ1-2
CASSQRSRTSDTGELFF	TGTGCCAGCAGCCAAAGATCCCGGACTAGCGACACCGGGGAGCTGTTTTTT	TRBD2	.	TRBV3-1/TRBV3-2	TRBJ2-2
CASSLAPTESYGYTF	TGTGCCAGCAGCTTAGCCCCGACAGAGAGCTATGGCTACACCTTC	.	.	TRBV7-2	TRBJ1-2
CASSQDNRWDTQYF	TGTGCCAGCAGCCAAGATAACAGGTGGGATACGCAGTATTTT	.	.	TRBV3-1/TRBV3-2	TRBJ2-3
CASSGGISYEQYF	TGTGCCAGCAGTGGCGGGATCTCATACGAGCAGTACTTC	.	.	TRBV2	TRBJ2-7
CASSRQGQNTEAFF	TGCGCCAGCAGCCGACAGGGTCAGAACACTGAAGCTTTCTTT	TRBD1	.	TRBV10-2	TRBJ1-1
CASSPWDRNEQFF	TGTGCCAGCAGCCCGTGGGACAGAAATGAGCAGTTCTTC	TRBD1	.	TRBV7-2	TRBJ2-1
CASSLGLAGLYNEQFF	TGTGCCAGCAGCTTAGGGCTAGCGGGCTTATACAATGAGCAGTTCTTC	TRBD2	.	TRBV7-8	TRBJ2-1
CASTMGGAHGKTF	TGTGCCAGCACCATGGGGGGGGCCCATGGTAAAACCTTC	.	once	TRBV7-9	TRBJ1-2
CASSLSRGGAAETQYF	TGTGCCAGCAGTTTATCACGAGGGGGCGCGGCGGAGACCCAGTACTTC	TRBD1	.	TRBV28	TRBJ2-5
CASSRQGSESYGYTF	TGCGCCAGCAGCCGACAGGGAAGTGAATCCTATGGCTACACCTTC	TRBD1	few	TRBV5-1	TRBJ1-2
CASSLVSSGSTDTQYF	TGCGCCAGCAGCTTGGTTTCTAGCGGGAGCACAGATACGCAGTATTTT	TRBD2	.	TRBV5-1	TRBJ2-3